These T cell receptor beta chains were read from a single sample in a study of Ad26.COV2.S vaccination and SARS-CoV-2 variants. Here immunoSEQ multiplex PCR was the method, and the copy in TCRdb shows in-frame clones only, minus some. The sample has some 370,000 clones, roughly 80% seen once; the top ten hold about 7.1%. The sequencing used peripheral blood, collected in a trial of Ad26.COV2.S vaccine versus placebo. Source of these receptors: a person aged 18-65 years who received the Ad26.COV2.S COVID-19 vaccine or a placebo. Both conserved end residues are part of each CDR3. The D gene is left open where the match is weak. Rows may omit the clone size; those that give it use once, few, many or a size class.

J gene,clone size,V gene,D gene,CDR3 DNA,CDR3 protein
TRBJ1-6,few,TRBV4-1,NA,TGCGCCAGCAGCCAGGGGACATTCTACTCCTATAATTCACCCCTCCACTTT,CASSQGTFYSYNSPLHF
TRBJ2-5,NA,TRBV2,TRBD2,TGTGCCAGCAGAAAAGATAGCGGGAGTGAGACCCAGTACTTC,CASRKDSGSETQYF
TRBJ2-1,NA,TRBV6-5,NA,TGTGCCACCGAACGGGCTTTCTACTACAATGAGCAGTTCTTC,CATERAFYYNEQFF
TRBJ2-2,NA,TRBV5-4,NA,TGTGCCAGCAGCGGGAGGAGTCGGGGGCCCTACGCGAACACCGGGGAGCTGTTTTTT,CASSGRSRGPYANTGELFF
TRBJ2-7,NA,TRBV27,NA,TGTGCCAGCAGTTCCTCAGGGGAGGAGCAGTACTTC,CASSSSGEEQYF
TRBJ1-2,NA,TRBV11-2,NA,TGTGCCAGCAGCTCCCTCGGACGGAATCAGTCTTGGGGCTACACCTTC,CASSSLGRNQSWGYTF
TRBJ2-2,NA,TRBV3-1/TRBV3-2,TRBD1,TGTGCCAGCAGCCTCCACAGGGGGCGTTACACCGGGGAGCTGTTTTTT,CASSLHRGRYTGELFF
TRBJ2-1,few,TRBV7-2,TRBD2,TGTGCCAGCAGCTCCGGGACTAGCGGGTGGTACAATGAGCAGTTCTTC,CASSSGTSGWYNEQFF
TRBJ2-7,NA,TRBV27,NA,TGTGCCAGCGCCTCCGGAAGTGCCTCCTACGAGCAGTACTTC,CASASGSASYEQYF
TRBJ1-1,NA,TRBV7-3,NA,TGTGCCAGCAGCTTGACAGGACGTCGGTCTGAAGCTTTCTTT,CASSLTGRRSEAFF
TRBJ1-1,many,TRBV5-5,NA,TGTGCCAGCAGCTTTGACCGGACCTATAACACTGAAGCTTTCTTT,CASSFDRTYNTEAFF
TRBJ1-6,NA,TRBV15,TRBD1,TGTGCCACCAGCGGACAGGGAGGGGGCTCACCCCTCCACTTT,CATSGQGGGSPLHF
TRBJ2-7,NA,TRBV7-3,NA,TGTGCCAGCAGCCAAACCACTAGTAGGAGCTACGAGCAGTACTTC,CASSQTTSRSYEQYF
TRBJ2-1,few,TRBV29-1,NA,TGCAGCGCTGGGACCAGGAGGAATGAGCAGTTCTTC,CSAGTRRNEQFF
TRBJ1-1,NA,TRBV11-2,TRBD1,TGTGCCAGCAGCTTCTCGACAGGGGGCACTGAAGCTTTCTTT,CASSFSTGGTEAFF
TRBJ1-2,NA,TRBV5-8,NA,TGTGCCAGCAGCTACCACAGGGTTGGTTACACCTTC,CASSYHRVGYTF
TRBJ2-7,NA,TRBV5-1,NA,TGCGCCAGCAGCTTGGGGGCAATACGCACGATCTCCTACGAGCAGTACTTC,CASSLGAIRTISYEQYF
TRBJ2-1,NA,TRBV6-5,TRBD2,TGTGCCAGCAGTAACCCTTGGGCGGGGGACAATGAGCAGTTCTTC,CASSNPWAGDNEQFF
TRBJ2-4,NA,TRBV5-1,NA,TGCGCCAGCAGCTTAATGACAGTTATATTAGCCAAAAACATTCAGTACTTC,CASSLMTVILAKNIQYF
TRBJ2-7,NA,TRBV10-3,NA,TGTGCCATCAGTGGACAGGCTTACGAGCAGTACTTC,CAISGQAYEQYF
TRBJ1-2,NA,TRBV5-6,NA,TGTGCCAGCAGCCCGAATCGGCTGGGGCGGTACTATGGCTACACCTTC,CASSPNRLGRYYGYTF
TRBJ2-7,NA,TRBV19,TRBD2,TGTGCCAGTACTAGTTCTTGGGGCCCGGGACTAGCGGGAGGTTTGTCTGGGGCCTACGAGCAGTACTTC,CASTSSWGPGLAGGLSGAYEQYF
TRBJ1-2,NA,TRBV6-5,TRBD1,TGTGCCAGCAGTTACCAGGGGGCTAACTATGGCTACACCTTC,CASSYQGANYGYTF
TRBJ2-7,NA,TRBV6-5,NA,TGTGCCAGCAGTTCCGGGACGGGTACCTACGAGCAGTACTTC,CASSSGTGTYEQYF
TRBJ1-4,NA,TRBV10-1,NA,TGCGCCAGCAGTGGGGCCGGGGTGGGGACTAATGAAAAACTGTTTTTT,CASSGAGVGTNEKLFF
TRBJ1-4,NA,TRBV7-2,NA,TGTGCCAGCAGCTTAGAAGGCATCCGGACTGAAAAACTGTTTTTT,CASSLEGIRTEKLFF
TRBJ1-5,few,TRBV25-1,NA,TGTGCCAGCAGTGACTGGCAGGGCGGTCAGCCCCAGCATTTT,CASSDWQGGQPQHF
TRBJ2-5,once,TRBV5-1,TRBD2,TGCGCCAGCAGCTCCGCGGGGGGCCAAGAGACCCAGTACTTC,CASSSAGGQETQYF
TRBJ2-1,NA,TRBV5-6,TRBD2,TGTGCCAGCAGCTTGGCCACGGGGGGCTACAATGAGCAGTTCTTC,CASSLATGGYNEQFF
TRBJ2-1,NA,TRBV7-9,NA,TGTGCCAGCAGCCCGCGAGATTGGGATGAGCAGTTCTTC,CASSPRDWDEQFF
TRBJ1-5,NA,TRBV2,NA,TGTGCCAGCAGTGAAATTCAGGGTAGCAATCAGCCCCAGCATTTT,CASSEIQGSNQPQHF
TRBJ2-7,NA,TRBV27,NA,TGTGCCAGCAGCTTACGAATTTTCGTGTACGAGCAGTACTTC,CASSLRIFVYEQYF
TRBJ2-1,NA,TRBV9,TRBD2,TGTGCCAGCAGCACCAGGACTAGCGGGACCTTCTACAATGAGCAGTTCTTC,CASSTRTSGTFYNEQFF
TRBJ1-2,NA,TRBV6-5,TRBD1,TGTGCCAGCAGAGGGGACAGTGTACTCTATGGCTACACCTTC,CASRGDSVLYGYTF
TRBJ1-1,NA,TRBV5-8,NA,TGTGCCAGCAGCTTGGAGGGGAATTTCCCCGAAGCTTTCTTT,CASSLEGNFPEAFF
TRBJ2-6,NA,TRBV2,NA,TGTGCCAGCACCCCCAATAGCGGTGGGGCCAACGTCCTGACTTTC,CASTPNSGGANVLTF
TRBJ2-7,NA,TRBV3-1/TRBV3-2,TRBD2,TGTGCCAGCAGCCAGGTCTCGGTAGCGGGCTCGGAGCAGTACTTC,CASSQVSVAGSEQYF
TRBJ2-5,NA,TRBV3-1/TRBV3-2,TRBD2,TGTGCCAGCAGCCAAGATTATTCGGTGCGGGGGGGAGAGACCCAGTACTTC,CASSQDYSVRGGETQYF
TRBJ1-1,NA,TRBV15,TRBD1,TGTGCCACCAGCAGGACACGACAGGGTTCCACTGAAGCTTTCTTT,CATSRTRQGSTEAFF
TRBJ2-5,NA,TRBV4-2,NA,TGTGCCAGCAGCCAAGGCTGGCGGGGGCCCCGCCAAGAGACCCAGTACTTC,CASSQGWRGPRQETQYF
TRBJ2-7,NA,TRBV27,NA,TGTGCCAGCAGTTTGCAGGGAAGCACCTACGAGCAGTACTTC,CASSLQGSTYEQYF
TRBJ1-2,NA,TRBV9,NA,TGTGCCAGCAGCGTTAGAGGCACAGGCTCTAGCGTAGGTGGCTACACCTTC,CASSVRGTGSSVGGYTF
TRBJ2-1,NA,TRBV6-4,NA,TGTGCCAGCAGTGACTCAATGGTCGATGAGCAGTTCTTC,CASSDSMVDEQFF
TRBJ1-5,few,TRBV20-1,NA,TGCAGTGCTTGTGACAGTGGCCAGCCCCAGCATTTT,CSACDSGQPQHF
TRBJ1-6,NA,TRBV6-5,NA,TGTGCCAGCAGCCCGCAGGGAAACTATTCACCCCTCCACTTT,CASSPQGNYSPLHF
TRBJ2-7,NA,TRBV6-5,NA,TGTGCCAGCAGTTACCGACAGTGGACCTACGAGCAGTACTTC,CASSYRQWTYEQYF
TRBJ2-2,few,TRBV11-3,TRBD1,TGTGCCAGCAGCTCGGGACAGCACACCGGGGAGCTGTTTTTT,CASSSGQHTGELFF
TRBJ2-2,once,TRBV19,NA,TGTGCCAGTAGTAAAAGGGGAAGGATAGGGGAGCTGTTTTTT,CASSKRGRIGELFF
TRBJ1-5,NA,TRBV10-2,NA,TGCGCCAGCAGAGTTTCGGGGCTCTACAATCAGCCCCAGCATTTT,CASRVSGLYNQPQHF
TRBJ1-5,NA,TRBV2,TRBD1,TGTGCCAGCACCGGGACAGGGGGTCAGCCCCAGCATTTT,CASTGTGGQPQHF
TRBJ2-1,NA,TRBV13,TRBD2,TGTGCCAGCAGCCCCCTGAGCGGGAGAGGTTACGATGAGCAGTTCTTC,CASSPLSGRGYDEQFF
TRBJ1-1,NA,TRBV4-3,NA,TGCGCCAGCAGCCAAGATCTCCATCTAGGAGCTTTCTTT,CASSQDLHLGAFF
TRBJ1-2,NA,TRBV11-2,TRBD1,TGTGCCAGCAGCTTAGTGGGACAGGGGGCTGGCTACACCTTC,CASSLVGQGAGYTF
TRBJ2-1,NA,TRBV11-2,TRBD2,TGTGCCAGCAGCTTAACGAGCGGGGCGATCACCAACGAGCAGTTCTTC,CASSLTSGAITNEQFF
TRBJ2-5,NA,TRBV29-1,NA,TGCAGCGTTGTAGGGTCTGGCGAGACCCAGTACTTC,CSVVGSGETQYF